The 15 T cell receptor beta chains below all came from one sample that was sequenced in a study of blood T cells in healthy people across ages. With a J-beta primer mix and a sample-barcoded 5' primer, a second PCR ran about 7 to 11 cycles. One entry per CDR3 protein results from TCRdb running MiXCR on the 5' RACE reads. The sample records roughly 680,000 distinct CDR3 sequences, approximately 52% being singletons. The sequenced sample consisted of blood. All receptors come from an elderly woman in good health.

This clonotype was counted ten times or more. The chain links TRBV4-3 to TRBJ2-6; no firm D call. Germline V CDR1 and CDR2: LGHNA, YSLEER. V was shortened by 2 bases and J by 0 bases, with 2 bases between the two germline ends. This CDR3 is built from 14 residues. CDR3: CASSQSSGANVLTF. In DNA form, the CDR3 reads TGCGCCAGCAGCCAATCCTCTGGGGCCAACGTCCTGACTTTC.

The V gene is TRBV4-3, the J gene TRBJ2-7; D ambiguous. There are 13 residues in the CDR3. V lost 0 bases and J 10 bases, leaving 13 bases between the germline ends. CDR1 is LGHNA, CDR2 YSLEER, per germline. In DNA form, the CDR3 reads TGCGCCAGCAGCCAAGACATGAGAAAGCGCCAGTACTTC. Protein product: CASSQDMRKRQYF.

The V and J genes are TRBV6-1 and TRBJ2-2; D is unclear. The CDR3 sequence is 13 residues long. V lost 6 bases and J 1 base, leaving 6 bases between the germline ends. Per the germline V gene, CDR1 is MNHNS and CDR2 is SASEGT. CDR3 in DNA: TGTGCCAGCAGGTTTAGGAACACCGGGGAGCTGTTTTTT. It is translated as CASRFRNTGELFF.

The chain combines TRBV6-6 with TRBJ1-2, with 8 bases aligning to TRBD1. Germline V gene data show CDR1 as MNHNY and CDR2 as SVGAGI (reference sequence). The ends lost 4 bases at V and 0 bases at J; junction bases unmatched: 4. The CDR3 contains 15 residues. The CDR3 region is CASSFDRGPNYGYTF. In DNA form, the CDR3 reads TGTGCCAGCAGTTTCGACAGGGGCCCTAACTATGGCTACACCTTC.

This clonotype has ten or more counts. This chain's CDR3 is CAIRAVNYEQYF. CDR3 in DNA: TGTGCCATCAGAGCAGTGAACTACGAGCAGTACTTC. The J gene is TRBJ2-7, the V gene TRBV10-3; D is undetermined. V was cut by 6 bases and J by 3 bases, with 9 bases left in between. CDR1 is ENHRY and CDR2 is SYGVKD in the germline V gene. The CDR3 is 12 amino acids.

The gene calls are TRBV6-5 and TRBJ1-2; D remains ambiguous. V was pared by 5 bases and J by 5 bases, with 9 bases between. Germline V gene sequence: CDR1 MNHEY, CDR2 SVGAGI. CDR3 size: 12 residues. CDR3 region: CASSPGIYGYTF. For the CDR3, the DNA is TGTGCCAGCAGTCCTGGGATTTATGGCTACACCTTC.

This clonotype was observed a handful of times. The chain is built from TRBV18 and TRBJ1-5; perhaps TRBD1 as D (6 bases). The CDR3 covers 15 residues. V lost 3 bases, J lost 6 bases, and 15 bases lay in between. Germline lookup yields CDR1 KGHSH and CDR2 LQKENI. The CDR3 DNA follows: TGTGCCAGCTCACCCGCCAGGGCAGGGGTTCAGCCCCAGCATTTT. This encodes CASSPARAGVQPQHF.

As concerns this clonotype: This sequence may be a read error, since a much larger clone differs from it by one base. V usage is TRBV20-1 and J usage is TRBJ2-7; the D is unclear. The assigned J gene may be wrong: the sequence end matches TRBJ2-5 better. Germline V gene lookup returns CDR1 DFQATT and CDR2 SNEGSKA (reference sequence). The CDR3 consists of 17 residues. The chain's CDR3 is CSASRLRPRLRKATQYF. The CDR3 coding sequence is TGCAGTGCTAGCCGCCTTCGTCCCCGACTTCGAAAAGCGACCCAGTACTTC.

This clonotype was detected a few times. This may be a read error: a much more frequent sequence differs by one nucleotide. This chain connects TRBV5-1 to TRBJ2-5, with a possible D match to TRBD1 (6 bases). The tail of the sequence fits TRBJ2-7 better, so the J call may be wrong. This CDR3 contains 12 residues. Germline CDR1 SGHRS, CDR2 YFSETQ. CDR3 DNA: TGCGCCAGCAGCTTGGAAGGGGGCGAGCAGTACTTC. Its protein is CASSLEGGEQYF.

This clonotype was seen a handful of times. A read error may explain this, as a much larger clone is one base away. The V call is TRBV7-9, the J call TRBJ2-3; D is undetermined. V was pared by 5 bases and J by 0 bases, with 12 bases between. The CDR3 consists of 15 residues. Germline-derived CDR1 and CDR2 are SEHNR and FQNEAQ (reference sequence). CDR3 coding DNA: TGTGCCAGCAGCATGGCTAGTGGCAGCACAGATACGCAGTATTTT. As protein: CASSMASGSTDTQYF.

The chain uses TRBV12-3 or TRBV12-4 and TRBJ2-7; a weak D match, TRBD2 (5 bases). The CDR3 totals 14 residues. Trimming shortened V by 5 bases and J by 2 bases, and 13 bases separated the two germline ends. The CDR3 DNA reads TGTGCCAGCAGTAAAAGAGGGAGTCCCTACGAGCAGTACTTC. Translating gives CASSKRGSPYEQYF.

In regard to this clonotype: The junction departs from germline at one end; a sequencing error may be responsible. CDR3 amino acids: CASSSQIKLVSNEQIF. CDR3 DNA: TGTGCCAGCAGCTCCCAAATCAAACTGGTCTCCAATGAGCAGATCTTC. The chain has TRBV9 and TRBJ2-1; D call uncertain. Germline V gene sequence: CDR1 SGDLS, CDR2 YYNGEE. There are 16 residues in the CDR3. Together with reference TRBV9 and TRBJ2-1, the CDR3 gives the full variable domain: DSGVTQTPKHLITATGQRVTLRCSPRSGDLSVYWYQQSLDQGLQFLIQYYNGEERAKGNILERFSAQQFPDLHSELNLSSLELGDSALYFCASSSQIKLVSNEQIFGPGTRLTVL.

In its sample, this clonotype was seen many times. The V call is TRBV10-3, the J call TRBJ2-7; 7 nucleotides agree with TRBD1. CDR1 is ENHRY, CDR2 SYGVKD, per germline. CDR3 length: 17 residues. Germline trimming cut 0 bases from V and 3 bases from J; bases unmatched to any gene: 11. CDR3 bases: TGTGCCATCAGTGAGTCTAGGGGGCAGCGACGGAACTACGAGCAGTACTTC. This sequence encodes CAISESRGQRRNYEQYF.

This chain joins TRBV25-1 and TRBJ2-7; D unclear. The CDR3 runs to 13 residues. CDR1 is MGHDK, CDR2 SYGVNS, per germline. Trimming cost V 3 bases and J 3 bases, with 9 bases left between them. CDR3 bases: TGTGCCAGCAGTGAGGTAGGGAACTACGAGCAGTACTTC. Protein: CASSEVGNYEQYF.

This clonotype has a count of ten or more. V and J are TRBV21-1 and TRBJ2-3; the table's D call, TRBD1, has no DNA check behind it. TRBV21-1 is shown as a pseudogene. The CDR3 has 15 residues. CDR3: CARRGGRGHQDTQYF. In nucleotides, the CDR3 is TGTGCCAGGAGAGGGGGCAGGGGGCATCAAGATACGCAGTATTTT.